Shown below are 28 T cell receptor beta chains from a single sample sequenced in a study of cytomegalovirus exposure and HLA in healthy donors. The PCR made use of 60 Vbeta and 13 Jbeta primers. Profiling relied on immunoSEQ multiplex PCR, and the TCRdb table lists in-frame clones only, not all of them. The table records over 80,000 clones, roughly 74% of them present only once. The sample taken for sequencing was PBMCs. These receptors were collected from a woman younger than 30 in good health and CMV-seropositive.

A word on this clone: The limits of the CDR3 on the DNA are not certain, so only TCRdb's listed CDR3 is given. The chain recombines TRBV5-4 with TRBJ1-2; TRBD1 was called by the table and not checked on the DNA. Germline CDR1 reads SGHNT; CDR2 reads YYREEE (reference sequence). The CDR3 comprises 14 residues, both ends counted. CDR3 residues: CASSIRDRVGIGSF.

The chain links TRBV2 to TRBJ1-4; D gene uncertain. The length of the CDR3 is 14 residues. Germline V lookup: CDR1 SNHLY, CDR2 FYNNEI. Trimming pared 6 bases from V and 7 bases from J, leaving 15 bases between. CDR3 sequence reads: CASRISGAGEKLFF. The DNA of the CDR3 is TGTGCCAGCAGGATATCGGGAGCGGGTGAAAAACTGTTTTTT.

This clone was recorded many times. The chain is built from TRBV5-7 and TRBJ2-6; tentative D call: TRBD2 (5 bases). TRBV5-7 is placed among ORFs of uncertain function. The V end was cut by 1 base, the J end by 13 bases, with 6 bases between. CDR3 length: 11 residues. The CDR3 sequence is CASSLRRVLTF. The CDR3 region has the DNA TGTGCCAGCAGCTTGAGGAGGGTCCTGACTTTC.

In regard to this clone: Additional DNA sequences in this sample encode the identical CDR3. This chain links TRBV27 with TRBJ2-7; 8 bases align to TRBD2. Per germline, CDR1 MNHEY and CDR2 SMNVEV (reference sequence). The ends lost 2 bases at V and 4 bases at J; junction bases unmatched: 4. The CDR3 has 14 amino acids. The CDR3 protein is CASSLTSGSYEQYF. The CDR3 region has the DNA TGTGCCAGCAGTTTAACTAGCGGATCATACGAGCAGTACTTC.

This chain links TRBV6-5 with TRBJ2-7, with TRBD2 as a possible D gene (6 bases). Germline values: CDR1 MNHEY, CDR2 SVGAGI. The CDR3 runs to 15 residues. Deletions cut 7 bases from V and 4 bases from J, with 20 bases between. The CDR3 loop reads CASMPPEGGFYEQYF. CDR3 bases: TGTGCCAGCATGCCCCCTGAGGGAGGTTTTTACGAGCAGTACTTC.

V usage is TRBV28 and J usage is TRBJ2-3; 7 bases line up with TRBD1. J gave up 3 bases and V 5 bases, and 11 bases lay outside the gene matches. CDR1 MDHEN and CDR2 SYDVKM come from the germline V gene. The CDR3 consists of 16 residues. The CDR3 bases are TGTGCCAGCAGTCCCAAACAGGGGAAAGGGACAGATACGCAGTATTTT. This encodes CASSPKQGKGTDTQYF.

The CDR3 DNA reads as TGCGCCAGCAGCTTGGCTCCGACTAGCGGGCCAGATACGCAGTATTTT. Translating it yields CASSLAPTSGPDTQYF. The V and J genes are TRBV5-1 and TRBJ2-3, with TRBD2 matching 10 bases. This CDR3 is 16 amino acids long. CDR1 SGHRS and CDR2 YFSETQ come from the germline V gene. J gave up 4 bases and V 0 bases, and 5 bases lay outside the gene matches.

The V call is TRBV21-1, the J call TRBJ1-5; the tabulated D call, TRBD1, remains unverified against the DNA. TRBV21-1 represents a pseudogene. The CDR3 is 15 residues long. The CDR3: CASSNQGYSNQPQHF. CDR3 nucleotides: TGTGCCAGCAGCAATCAGGGATATAGCAATCAGCCCCAGCATTTT.

The chain has TRBV9 and TRBJ1-1, with D possibly matching TRBD1 (5 bases). V was pared by 3 bases and J by 2 bases, with 14 bases between. Germline V gives CDR1 SGDLS, CDR2 YYNGEE. This CDR3 region has 15 residues. Here the CDR3 reads CASSAGRRVNTEAFF. The CDR3 DNA sequence: TGTGCCAGCAGCGCCGGCCGCAGGGTAAACACTGAAGCTTTCTTT.

This chain joins TRBV2 and TRBJ1-5; 10 bases are a match to TRBD1. Germline lookup yields CDR1 SNHLY and CDR2 FYNNEI. The CDR3 is 19 residues long. V gave up 2 bases and J gave up 3 bases; unmatched junction bases: 13. The CDR3 bases are TGTGCCAGCAGTGAACGGGGACAGGGGCGGGATAACAACAATCAGCCCCAGCATTTT. This gives the protein CASSERGQGRDNNNQPQHF.

The chain employs TRBV25-1 and TRBJ2-2, with 8 bases identical to TRBD2. Germline V gene sequence: CDR1 MGHDK, CDR2 SYGVNS. This CDR3 is 17 amino acids long. Trimming took 1 base from V and 7 from J; bases not matched to a gene: 11. CDR3 DNA sequence: TGTGCCAGCAGTGAATCGATGCGGGAGGCCCGGGGCGGGGAGCTGTTTTTT. Translated: CASSESMREARGGELFF. The whole variable domain, remainder taken from reference TRBV25-1 and TRBJ2-2, is EADIYQTPRYLVIGTGKKITLECSQTMGHDKMYWYQQDPGMELHLIHYSYGVNSTEKGDLSSESTVSRIRTEHFPLTLESARPSHTSQYLCASSESMREARGGELFFGEGSRLTVL.

The chain combines TRBV2 with TRBJ2-1; 7 bases are shared with TRBD2. The CDR3 totals 15 residues. The V segment lost 6 bases and the J segment 1 base; nucleotides outside the gene matches: 6. Germline CDR1 reads SNHLY; CDR2 reads FYNNEI. The CDR3 reads CASRVGRGSYNEQFF. The CDR3 DNA reads as TGTGCCAGCAGGGTAGGGCGGGGGTCCTACAATGAGCAGTTCTTC.

This chain uses TRBV5-1 with TRBJ1-2; the match to TRBD1 covers 12 bases. Germline CDR1 reads SGHRS; CDR2 reads YFSETQ. The V gene end was trimmed by 1 base and the J gene end by 6 bases; junction bases not matched to a gene: 1. CDR3 length: 14 residues. CDR3 loop: CASSLRDRGHGYTF. The CDR3 DNA reads TGCGCCAGCAGCTTGAGGGACAGGGGGCATGGCTACACCTTC.

This clone appeared a few times. The CDR3 DNA reads TGTGCCAGCAGCTTACGTCGGGCGGGAGGGAGCACAGATACGCAGTATTTT. Its translation is CASSLRRAGGSTDTQYF. V and J are TRBV7-2 and TRBJ2-3; 9 nucleotides line up with TRBD2. V was clipped by 2 bases and J by 0 bases; unmatched bases: 6. The germline CDR1 and CDR2 sequences are SGHTA and FQGNSA. This CDR3 is built from 17 residues.

The chain couples TRBV9 to TRBJ2-7; TRBD2 matches 13 bases. This CDR3 has 14 amino acids. The V segment lost 4 bases and the J segment 4 bases; nucleotides outside the gene matches: 2. Germline V CDR1 and CDR2: SGDLS, YYNGEE. The CDR3 DNA sequence: TGTGCCAGCAGCCCGGGACTAGCGGGATACGAGCAGTACTTC. The encoded protein is CASSPGLAGYEQYF.

This clone occurred once. This sequence joins TRBV6-5 and TRBJ1-2; TRBD1 matches 9 bases. Germline-derived CDR1 and CDR2 are MNHEY and SVGAGI. The CDR3 length is 13 residues. V shed 6 bases and J 8 bases; nucleotides not matched to a gene: 7. The CDR3 DNA sequence: TGTGCCAGCAGCCCAAACAGGGGGCAGGGCTACACCTTC. It encodes CASSPNRGQGYTF.

The gene calls are TRBV9 and TRBJ2-5; 7 positions match TRBD1. CDR3 length: 17 residues. With 0 bases clipped from V and 2 bases from J, the junction kept 10 bases outside the gene matches. Germline CDR1 is SGDLS and CDR2 is YYNGEE. CDR3 amino acids: CASSVDRTGVRQETQYF. In nucleotides, the CDR3 is TGTGCCAGCAGCGTAGATAGGACAGGAGTACGACAAGAGACCCAGTACTTC.

The chain recombines TRBV30 with TRBJ2-7; TRBD1 matches at 8 bases. Germline CDR1 and CDR2: GTSNPN and SVGIG (reference sequence). The junction had 8 bases not matched to a gene; V was cut back by 5 bases and J by 2 bases. This CDR3 comprises 14 residues. CDR3 in DNA: TGTGCCTGGGGCCCGGGACAGGTTACCTACGAGCAGTACTTC. Its protein is CAWGPGQVTYEQYF.

This rearrangement joins TRBV16 to TRBJ2-7; D remains unclear. Trimming removed 4 bases at V and 1 base at J, with 11 bases between. The CDR3 runs to 14 residues. Germline values: CDR1 KGHSY, CDR2 FQNENV. The CDR3 here is CASSRVFISYEQYF. For the CDR3, the DNA is TGTGCCAGCAGCCGTGTGTTCATTTCCTACGAGCAGTACTTC.

V and J are TRBV5-1 and TRBJ2-3; D may be TRBD2 (6 bases). Germline V gene lookup returns CDR1 SGHRS and CDR2 YFSETQ. This CDR3 spans 13 amino acids. The V end was cut by 4 bases, the J end by 6 bases, with 12 bases between. The CDR3, as DNA: TGCGCCAGCAGCATCACGGGGGACGATACGCAGTATTTT. Encoded protein: CASSITGDDTQYF.

The CDR3 coding sequence is TGTGCCAGTAGTATAATGAGGGACAGCCTAGATAGCAATCAGCCCCAGCATTTT. As protein: CASSIMRDSLDSNQPQHF. The V and J genes are TRBV19 and TRBJ1-5; 7 bases agree with TRBD1. Per germline, CDR1 LNHDA and CDR2 SQIVND (reference sequence). The CDR3 spans 18 residues. The V gene end was trimmed by 2 bases and the J gene end by 0 bases; junction bases not matched to a gene: 10.

The chain employs TRBV9 and TRBJ2-3, with 7 positions matching TRBD2. The germline V gene has CDR1 SGDLS and CDR2 YYNGEE. The J segment lost 2 bases and the V segment lost 2 bases, leaving 5 bases of the junction unmatched. This CDR3 contains 15 residues. CDR3 protein: CASSVDGGYTDTQYF. CDR3 nucleotides: TGTGCCAGCAGCGTGGACGGGGGGTACACAGATACGCAGTATTTT. Full variable domain (rest looked up from reference TRBV9 and TRBJ2-3): DSGVTQTPKHLITATGQRVTLRCSPRSGDLSVYWYQQSLDQGLQFLIQYYNGEERAKGNILERFSAQQFPDLHSELNLSSLELGDSALYFCASSVDGGYTDTQYFGPGTRLTVL.

This rearrangement joins TRBV7-2 to TRBJ2-7, with D tentatively TRBD1 (6 bases). This CDR3 contains 15 residues. Germline V gene lookup returns CDR1 SGHTA and CDR2 FQGNSA. Trimming took off 0 bases at V and 5 bases at J, with 14 bases between the two ends. The CDR3 DNA reads TGTGCCAGCAGCTTAGCGGGGCAGGGGATCCACGAGCAGTACTTC. It specifies CASSLAGQGIHEQYF.

This rearrangement joins TRBV7-2 to TRBJ2-5; 9 nucleotides agree with TRBD1. Germline CDR1 is SGHTA and CDR2 is FQGNSA. V trimming: 0 bases; J trimming: 5 bases; junction bases outside the gene matches: 7. The CDR3 loop spans 16 amino acids. CDR3 sequence: CASSLADRGGYETQYF. CDR3 DNA: TGTGCCAGCAGCTTAGCGGACAGGGGAGGTTACGAGACCCAGTACTTC.

This clone was counted only a few times. The chain carries TRBV6-5 and TRBJ1-2; 10 bases align to TRBD1. Looked up from germline, CDR1 is MNHEY and CDR2 is SVGAGI. The CDR3 runs 15 residues. V lost 2 bases, J lost 6 bases, and 6 bases stayed unmatched. The CDR3 coding sequence is TGTGCCAGCAGTTACGCGGGGACAGGGGTTGATGGCTACACCTTC. Translating gives CASSYAGTGVDGYTF.

This sequence joins TRBV19 and TRBJ1-1; D may be TRBD1 (5 bases). Germline lookup yields CDR1 LNHDA and CDR2 SQIVND (reference sequence). The CDR3 extends over 12 amino acids. Trimming took off 3 bases at V and 10 bases at J, with 12 bases between the two ends. CDR3 sequence reads: CASSIGATGAFF. CDR3 bases: TGTGCCAGTAGTATTGGGGCGACCGGAGCTTTCTTT.

The rearrangement joins TRBV29-1 to TRBJ2-5; 7 nucleotides agree with TRBD2. This CDR3 is 13 amino acids long. The V gene's germline CDR1 is SQVTM and CDR2 ANQGSEA. V lost 5 bases to trimming and J lost 5 bases; unmatched junction nucleotides: 8. CDR3 nucleotide sequence: TGCAGCGTTAAACGGACGACTAGCGAGACCCAGTACTTC. Amino acids: CSVKRTTSETQYF.

In the case of this clone: Other DNA sequences in this specimen translate into the identical CDR3. The chain uses TRBV9 and TRBJ2-2, with 10 bases identical to TRBD2. After removal of 4 bases from V and 2 bases from J, the junction contained 5 bases not matched to a gene. The CDR3 has 16 residues. CDR1 is SGDLS, CDR2 YYNGEE, per germline. CDR3 region: CASSHQRGGNTGELFF. For the CDR3, the DNA is TGTGCCAGCAGCCACCAGCGGGGGGGTAACACCGGGGAGCTGTTTTTT.